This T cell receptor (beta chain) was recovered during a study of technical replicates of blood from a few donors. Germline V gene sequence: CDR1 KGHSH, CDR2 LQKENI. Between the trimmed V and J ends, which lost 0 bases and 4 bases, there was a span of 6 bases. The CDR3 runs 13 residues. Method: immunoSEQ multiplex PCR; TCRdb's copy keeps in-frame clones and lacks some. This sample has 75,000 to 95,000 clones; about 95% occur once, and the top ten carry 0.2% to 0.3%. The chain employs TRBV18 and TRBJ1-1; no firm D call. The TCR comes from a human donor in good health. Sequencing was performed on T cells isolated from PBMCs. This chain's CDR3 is CASSPPGGTEAFF. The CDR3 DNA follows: TGTGCCAGCTCACCACCCGGCGGCACTGAAGCTTTCTTT.